The 20 T cell receptor beta chains presented below share a single source sample, sequenced in a study of T and B cells in COVID-19 patients. BIOMED2 TRB-A/B primer pools were used in multiplex TRB PCR. From the multiplex PCR reads, TCRdb called clonotypes with MiXCR, one entry per CDR3 protein. This repertoire shows approximately 10,000 distinct CDR3 sequences, approximately 29% found once; its top ten account for roughly 30%. TRB was amplified from around 230-520 ng of blood genomic DNA. Sequencing was carried out using blood. These receptors originate from a human donor who had recovered from COVID-19.

The CDR3 region is CASSYGIGNGYTF. CDR3 sequence (DNA): TGTGCCAGCAGTTACGGGATCGGGAATGGCTACACCTTC. The V gene is TRBV6-2 or TRBV6-3, the J gene TRBJ1-2; no reliable D call. The CDR3 runs 13 residues. CDR1 is MNHEY and CDR2 is SVGEGT in the germline V gene. The V end lost 2 bases, the J end lost 6 bases, and 10 bases lay between the germline ends.

This clonotype was seen a handful of times. The J gene is TRBJ1-2, the V gene TRBV10-3, with 7 bases identical to TRBD1. The CDR3 is made up of 14 amino acids. The germline CDR1 and CDR2 sequences are ENHRY and SYGVKD. V lost 6 bases, J lost 7 bases, and 11 bases stayed unmatched. The CDR3 nucleotides are TGTGCCATCAGATCCCAGGGGGAGCTGGTTGGCTACACCTTC. The encoded protein is CAIRSQGELVGYTF.

This clonotype has only a few counts. This chain links TRBV18 with TRBJ2-1, with TRBD1 matching 10 bases. V gave up 5 bases and J gave up 6 bases; unmatched junction bases: 7. This CDR3 contains 15 residues. The germline gives CDR1 KGHSH, CDR2 LQKENI. CDR3 coding DNA: TGTGCCAGCTCAGACGGGACAGGGGCTCCCAATGAGCAGTTCTTC. Translated: CASSDGTGAPNEQFF.

Of note for this clonotype: This sequence may be a read error, since a much larger clone differs from it by one base. The V call is TRBV6-5, the J call TRBJ1-2; TRBD1 matches at 8 bases. CDR3 length: 17 residues. CDR1 is MNHEY, CDR2 SVGAGI, per germline. Trimming removed 6 bases from V and 9 bases from J; junction bases left unmatched: 21. CDR3 sequence: CASSPFWTQGAKGSYTF. The CDR3 nucleotides are TGTGCCAGCAGCCCGTTCTGGACTCAGGGGGCGAAAGGTAGCTACACCTTC.

Ten or more counts support this clonotype. This sequence joins TRBV6-1 and TRBJ2-7; D is uncertain. The CDR3 sequence is 12 residues long. Germline V gene lookup returns CDR1 MNHNS and CDR2 SASEGT. The germline V and J ends were trimmed by 3 bases and 2 bases, with 5 bases remaining between them. The CDR3 sequence: CASSDPPYEQYV. As DNA, the CDR3 is TGTGCCAGCAGTGATCCCCCCTACGAGCAGTACGTC.

The chain links TRBV20-1 to TRBJ1-4; D remains ambiguous. Germline assignment: CDR1 DFQATT and CDR2 SNEGSKA (reference sequence). The CDR3 is 13 amino acids. Trimming took 6 bases from V and 5 from J, leaving 13 bases between them. This CDR3 is CSALTGANEKLFF. DNA for the CDR3: TGCAGTGCCTTAACGGGAGCGAATGAAAAACTGTTTTTT.

The rearrangement joins TRBV18 to TRBJ1-1; D is uncertain. The CDR3 spans 11 residues. The V gene lost 5 bases and the J gene lost 7 bases, with 8 bases spanning the gap. Germline-derived CDR1 and CDR2 are KGHSH and LQKENI. The DNA for the CDR3 is TGTGCCAGCTCAGCGTCCGGTGAAGCTTTCTTT. It is translated as CASSASGEAFF.

This clonotype is labeled medium-sized (0.01 to 0.1%). This chain connects TRBV29-1 to TRBJ1-2; 7 bases are shared with TRBD1. The junction had 4 bases not matched to a gene; V was cut back by 3 bases and J by 6 bases. CDR3 length equals 12 residues. Germline CDR1 and CDR2: SQVTM and ANQGSEA. Here the CDR3 reads CSVDQGGHGYTF. CDR3 nucleotides: TGCAGCGTTGACCAGGGGGGGCATGGCTACACCTTC.

This clonotype was seen once. The junction and the germline gene differ at one end; a read error may be behind it. The V call is TRBV4-3, the J call TRBJ2-2; D possibly corresponds to TRBD2 (5 bases). The CDR3 consists of 13 residues. Germline V lookup: CDR1 LGHNA, CDR2 YSLEER. CDR3 amino acids: CASSQDWTGELFF. The CDR3 nucleotides are TGTGCCAGCAGCCAAGATTGGACTGGGGAGCTGTTTTTT.

With regard to this clonotype: This could be a read error, since a much larger clone is one nucleotide away. CDR3 DNA: TGTGCCACCAGGAGCACATTCGGGGGGGGTGAGCAGTTCTTC. Amino acid sequence: CATRSTFGGGEQFF. This chain links TRBV15 with TRBJ2-7; 8 nucleotides align to TRBD2. The J call may be wrong; the DNA end is better matched by TRBJ2-1. This CDR3 has 14 amino acids. CDR1 and CDR2 (germline): LNHNV, YYDKDF (reference sequence).

The table lists this clonotype with a few counts. This chain uses TRBV6-2 or TRBV6-3 with TRBJ1-2, with 9 bases matching TRBD1. Trimming removed 6 bases from V and 4 bases from J; junction bases left unmatched: 6. The germline gives CDR1 MNHEY, CDR2 SVGEGT. The CDR3 length is 14 residues. The CDR3 region is CASRAGQGFYGYTF. In nucleotides, the CDR3 is TGTGCCAGCAGGGCAGGACAGGGGTTCTATGGCTACACCTTC.

This clonotype is medium-sized in the sample. This rearrangement joins TRBV15 to TRBJ2-7; D is undetermined. V was cut by 3 bases and J by 2 bases, with 8 bases left in between. Germline CDR1 LNHNV, CDR2 YYDKDF (reference sequence). The CDR3 contains 13 residues. CDR3 coding DNA: TGTGCCACCAGCAGCGAAAACCCCTACGAGCAGTACTTC. Encoded protein: CATSSENPYEQYF.

This clonotype came up a few times. V and J are TRBV6-2 or TRBV6-3 and TRBJ2-7, with 10 bases matching TRBD1. V dropped 5 bases and J dropped 2; count of bases not matched to a gene: 9. The CDR3 is 16 amino acids. The germline CDR1 and CDR2 sequences are MNHEY and SVGEGT. CDR3 in amino acids: CASSPGQGDLTYEQYF. CDR3 coding DNA: TGTGCCAGCAGTCCCGGACAGGGGGACCTCACCTACGAGCAGTACTTC.

This clonotype has only a few counts. The V and J genes are TRBV12-3 or TRBV12-4 and TRBJ2-3; TRBD2 agrees at 12 bases. The ends lost 5 bases at V and 5 bases at J; junction bases unmatched: 8. The CDR3 runs to 16 residues. In DNA form, the CDR3 reads TGTGCCAGCAGTCCCGGACTAGCGGGAAGGCAAGATACGCAGTATTTT. This gives the protein CASSPGLAGRQDTQYF.

This clonotype was seen many times. The CDR3 loop is CASSPTSGRTDTQYF. In DNA form, the CDR3 reads TGTGCCAGCAGCCCAACTAGCGGGAGAACAGATACGCAGTATTTT. The chain links TRBV13 to TRBJ2-3; TRBD2 matches 11 bases. V was clipped by 5 bases and J by 3 bases; unmatched bases: 4. The CDR3 is 15 amino acids. Germline V CDR1 and CDR2: PRHDT, FYEKMQ (reference sequence).

This clonotype has more than one count but fewer than ten. The V call is TRBV5-1, the J call TRBJ2-2; D gene unclear. Germline V gene data show CDR1 as SGHRS and CDR2 as YFSETQ. Trimming removed 1 base at V and 7 bases at J, with 8 bases between. The CDR3 loop spans 13 amino acids. The CDR3 loop reads CASSLRADGELFF. CDR3 nucleotides: TGCGCCAGCAGCTTGAGGGCAGACGGGGAGCTGTTTTTT. The whole variable domain, remainder taken from reference TRBV5-1 and TRBJ2-2, is KAGVTQTPRYLIKTRGQQVTLSCSPISGHRSVSWYQQTPGQGLQFLFEYFSETQRNKGNFPGRFSGRQFSNSRSEMNVSTLELGDSALYLCASSLRADGELFFGEGSRLTVL.

The genes are TRBV6-1 and TRBJ2-2, with 12 nucleotides matching TRBD2. Germline V gives CDR1 MNHNS, CDR2 SASEGT. Losses at the gene ends were 4 bases for V and 4 bases for J; bases not matched to a gene: 4. This CDR3 contains 16 residues. As DNA, the CDR3 is TGTGCCAGCAGTGGGGGGGGACTAGCGGGCACCGGGGAGCTGTTTTTT. As protein: CASSGGGLAGTGELFF.

In nucleotides, the CDR3 is TGTGCCAGCTCCCCAGGGGGCTACCCCTACGAGCAGTACTTC. Its translation: CASSPGGYPYEQYF. The rearrangement joins TRBV18 to TRBJ2-7; 8 positions match TRBD1. V shed 6 bases and J 2 bases; nucleotides not matched to a gene: 6. CDR1 is KGHSH, CDR2 LQKENI, per germline. The CDR3 extends over 14 amino acids.

A note on this clonotype: Its ends do not fully match the called genes, so a read error is possible. The rearrangement uses TRBV7-2 and TRBJ2-2; 10 bases are shared with TRBD2. The germline CDR1 and CDR2 sequences are SGHTA and FQGNSA. CDR3 length: 17 amino acids. CDR3 in DNA: TGTGCCAGCAGCTTGGCTAGCGGGAGTGTGGTCACCCGGGAGCTGTTTTTT. Its protein is CASSLASGSVVTRELFF.

The chain couples TRBV4-3 to TRBJ2-7; D assignment may be TRBD1 or TRBD2 (5 bases each). V was clipped by 3 bases and J by 3 bases, with 12 bases between them. CDR3 size: 14 residues. Per the germline V gene, CDR1 is LGHNA and CDR2 is YSLEER. The DNA for the CDR3 is TGCGCCAGCAGCCAGGGGCGGGCGTACTACGAGCAGTACTTC. Translated, it gives CASSQGRAYYEQYF.